These 16 T cell receptor beta chains share one sample of origin, sequenced in a study of T cell changes during pregnancy in multiple sclerosis. Sequenced by immunoSEQ multiplex PCR; TCRdb stores in-frame clones only, minus some. The table shows fewer than 85,000 clones, with roughly 91% occurring only once. Sample: peripheral blood, taken after pregnancy. All receptors derive from a female donor in good health, enrolled as a control in a pregnancy study.

This clone showed up many times. This chain links TRBV15 with TRBJ1-5; 7 positions match TRBD1. This CDR3 region has 14 residues. The V and J ends lost 6 bases and 3 bases, in that order; junction bases with no gene match: 5. The germline V gene encodes CDR1 LNHNV and CDR2 YYDKDF (reference sequence). In DNA form, the CDR3 reads TGTGCCACCAGTACGACAGGGAACAATCAGCCCCAGCATTTT. This translates into CATSTTGNNQPQHF.

The rearrangement links TRBV20-1 to TRBJ2-5; TRBD2 is a possible D gene (5 bases). V lost 6 bases and J lost 7, with 12 bases in between. Germline V lookup: CDR1 DFQATT, CDR2 SNEGSKA (reference sequence). CDR3 size: 11 residues. The chain's CDR3 is CSARDAGTQYF. CDR3 in DNA: TGCAGTGCAAGGGATGCGGGGACCCAGTACTTC.

The rearrangement uses TRBV11-2 and TRBJ2-1, with D maybe TRBD2 (6 bases). Germline V gene data show CDR1 as SGHAT and CDR2 as FQNNGV. This CDR3 spans 11 amino acids. V shed 4 bases and J shed 9 bases, with 7 bases lying between them. The CDR3 DNA is TGTGCCAGCAGCTCGGGAGTTGAGCAGTTCTTC. Amino acid sequence: CASSSGVEQFF.

The V gene is TRBV6-1, the J gene TRBJ1-2; D perhaps matches TRBD1 (6 bases). V was shortened by 1 base and J by 7 bases, with 7 bases between the two germline ends. There are 12 residues in the CDR3. The germline V gene encodes CDR1 MNHNS and CDR2 SASEGT. The CDR3 reads CASSEGGPGYTF. The DNA of the CDR3 is TGTGCCAGCAGTGAAGGGGGGCCTGGCTACACCTTC.

The gene calls are TRBV5-1 and TRBJ1-6; possible D gene TRBD1, 6 bases. Trimming pared 0 bases from V and 6 bases from J, leaving 16 bases between. The CDR3 spans 17 residues. Germline lookup yields CDR1 SGHRS and CDR2 YFSETQ. This chain's CDR3 is CASSLVPAGAGNSPLHF. CDR3 coding DNA: TGCGCCAGCAGCTTGGTTCCAGCAGGGGCCGGTAATTCACCCCTCCACTTT.

On this clone itself: It is unclear where the CDR3 begins or ends on the DNA, so no DNA is shown, and the CDR3 is as TCRdb lists it. The sample carries other DNA sequences with the same CDR3. The gene calls are TRBV28 and TRBJ2-2; the D call of TRBD2 is as the table states it, not checked on the DNA. CDR1 and CDR2 (germline): MDHEN, SYDVKM. Termini included, the CDR3 measures 14 amino acids. The CDR3 sequence is CASSSSRNTGELFF.

V and J are TRBV6-5 and TRBJ2-3; 9 bases fit TRBD2. With 3 bases clipped from V and 8 bases from J, the junction kept 9 bases outside the gene matches. Germline values: CDR1 MNHEY, CDR2 SVGAGI. The CDR3 sequence is 15 residues long. In DNA form, the CDR3 reads TGTGCCAGCAGTTATAAGGTTGCGGGGGGGGGTACGCAGTATTTT. Translation gives CASSYKVAGGGTQYF.

This chain connects TRBV7-3 to TRBJ2-3; TRBD1 might be the D (5 bases). Germline assignment: CDR1 SGHTA and CDR2 FQGTGA. CDR3 size: 16 residues. V was shortened by 2 bases and J by 1 base, with 13 bases between the two germline ends. The CDR3 reads CASSLRPGWGTDTQYF. The CDR3 DNA reads TGTGCCAGCAGCTTACGGCCAGGGTGGGGCACAGATACGCAGTATTTT. Together with reference TRBV7-3 and TRBJ2-3, the CDR3 gives the full variable domain: GAGVSQTPSNKVTEKGKYVELRCDPISGHTALYWYRQSLGQGPEFLIYFQGTGAADDSGLPNDRFFAVRPEGSVSTLKIQRTERGDSAVYLCASSLRPGWGTDTQYFGPGTRLTVL.

This clone was detected once. The chain uses TRBV19 and TRBJ2-1; TRBD1 matches at 7 bases. The length of the CDR3 is 17 residues. V lost 7 bases, J lost 0 bases, and 12 bases stayed unmatched. Germline V gene sequence: CDR1 LNHDA, CDR2 SQIVND (reference sequence). Written as DNA, the CDR3 is TGTGCCAGTAAGGGCAGGGGGATACTTAGCTCCTACAATGAGCAGTTCTTC. Amino acid sequence: CASKGRGILSSYNEQFF.

The J gene is TRBJ2-5, the V gene TRBV5-1, with 9 bases aligning to TRBD2. Germline V gene data show CDR1 as SGHRS and CDR2 as YFSETQ. This CDR3 region has 14 residues. V was pared by 4 bases and J by 3 bases, with 4 bases of the junction left unmatched. Here the CDR3 reads CASSRGLAKETQYF. As DNA, the CDR3 is TGCGCCAGCAGCAGAGGACTAGCGAAAGAGACCCAGTACTTC.

This clone was counted once. The chain combines TRBV4-3 with TRBJ1-4; D may be TRBD1 (5 bases). The germline V gene has CDR1 LGHNA and CDR2 YSLEER. Trimming cost V 2 bases and J 6 bases, with 16 bases left between them. This CDR3 spans 16 amino acids. CDR3 sequence reads: CASSQLRPRGDEKLFF. The CDR3 region has the DNA TGCGCCAGCAGCCAATTACGTCCCCGGGGGGATGAAAAACTGTTTTTT.

CDR3 sequence: CASSVSGRAGGELFF. CDR3 sequence (DNA): TGTGCCAGCAGCGTTAGCGGGAGGGCCGGCGGGGAGCTGTTTTTT. The rearrangement links TRBV9 to TRBJ2-2; 11 bases are a match to TRBD2. J gave up 7 bases and V 2 bases, and 4 bases lay outside the gene matches. CDR1 and CDR2 (germline): SGDLS, YYNGEE. The CDR3 extends over 15 amino acids.

The chain couples TRBV6-5 to TRBJ1-1; D is possibly TRBD1 (5 bases). This CDR3 contains 13 residues. Trimming took off 5 bases at V and 1 base at J, with 8 bases between the two ends. Germline assignment: CDR1 MNHEY and CDR2 SVGAGI. The CDR3 reads CASSLGQNTEAFF. CDR3 DNA: TGTGCCAGCAGTCTCGGACAGAACACTGAAGCTTTCTTT.

This clone was counted a single time. The V and J genes are TRBV19 and TRBJ1-5; D remains ambiguous. V was shortened by 3 bases and J by 3 bases, with 12 bases between the two germline ends. This CDR3 has 15 residues. In germline, CDR1 is LNHDA, CDR2 SQIVND (reference sequence). The DNA of the CDR3 is TGTGCCAGTAGTATTGCGGGAGGGAACAATCAGCCCCAGCATTTT. This encodes CASSIAGGNNQPQHF.

This chain connects TRBV29-1 to TRBJ2-7, with 10 bases identical to TRBD2. V lost 7 bases and J lost 7; bases outside the gene matches: 13. The V gene's germline CDR1 is SQVTM and CDR2 ANQGSEA. CDR3 length equals 14 residues. CDR3: CSGISGRLSGEQYF. CDR3 nucleotides: TGCAGCGGGATTAGCGGGAGGTTGTCGGGGGAGCAGTACTTC.

The chain recombines TRBV6-4 with TRBJ2-3, with TRBD2 as a possible D gene (6 bases). This CDR3 region has 16 residues. The V gene lost 2 bases and the J gene lost 0 bases, with 12 bases spanning the gap. CDR1 MRHNA and CDR2 SNTAGT come from the germline V gene. The CDR3 protein is CASSDGFGTSTDTQYF. Here the CDR3 DNA reads TGTGCCAGCAGTGACGGCTTCGGGACTAGCACAGATACGCAGTATTTT.